These 30 T cell receptor beta chains originate from one sample sequenced in a study of cytomegalovirus exposure and HLA in healthy donors. The PCR made use of 60 Vbeta and 13 Jbeta primers. Clones were read by immunoSEQ multiplex PCR, and TCRdb kept only the in-frame ones, dropping some. Of about 76,000 clones detected, around 65% appear once; the ten largest clones hold 4% to 5%. Material for sequencing was PBMCs. The receptors were sampled from a man in his fifties or sixties in good health and CMV-seropositive.

CDR3 loop: CASGSRTSGGLSGANVLTF. CDR3 DNA: TGTGCTAGTGGTTCCAGGACTAGCGGGGGCCTCTCTGGGGCCAACGTCCTGACTTTC. This chain links TRBV12-5 with TRBJ2-6; TRBD2 aligns across 13 bases. Trimming cost V 4 bases and J 0 bases; bases outside gene matches: 6. The CDR3 contains 19 residues. Per the germline V gene, CDR1 is LGHNT and CDR2 is FRNRAP.

The chain combines TRBV4-3 with TRBJ2-1; possible D gene TRBD1, 7 bases. Per germline, CDR1 LGHNA and CDR2 YSLEER. V dropped 3 bases and J dropped 6 bases, with 15 bases sitting between them. This CDR3 comprises 15 residues. DNA for the CDR3: TGCGCCAGCAGCCATTACTCAGGGGGGACCAATGAGCAGTTCTTC. Encoded protein: CASSHYSGGTNEQFF.

This sequence joins TRBV4-1 and TRBJ2-1; D is ambiguous. This CDR3 is built from 15 residues. V lost 2 bases and J 0 bases, leaving 8 bases between the germline ends. Germline CDR1 MGHRA, CDR2 YSYEKL. This CDR3 reads CASSQFSSSYNEQFF. DNA for the CDR3: TGCGCCAGCAGCCAATTTTCGAGCTCCTACAATGAGCAGTTCTTC.

The chain recombines TRBV6-5 with TRBJ2-3; 12 bases match TRBD2. V shed 6 bases and J 7 bases; nucleotides not matched to a gene: 8. The CDR3 runs to 15 residues. The germline V gene encodes CDR1 MNHEY and CDR2 SVGAGI. The CDR3 DNA reads as TGTGCCAGCAGCTCTAGCGGGGGGGCCTTGCATACGCAGTATTTT. Translating it yields CASSSSGGALHTQYF.

Details on this clone: This same CDR3 is encoded by further DNA sequences in the sample. J is TRBJ1-4 and V is TRBV7-9; a weak D match, TRBD1 (5 bases). The CDR3 contains 15 residues. Deletions cut 2 bases from V and 2 bases from J, with 9 bases between. Germline CDR1 SEHNR, CDR2 FQNEAQ (reference sequence). The CDR3 reads CASSLSRVTNEKLFF. In DNA form, the CDR3 reads TGTGCCAGCAGCTTATCCAGGGTTACTAATGAAAAACTGTTTTTT.

The chain is built from TRBV7-3 and TRBJ2-3; a possible D gene is TRBD2 (5 bases). The CDR3 is made up of 15 amino acids. Deletions cut 5 bases from V and 0 bases from J, with 12 bases between. Germline CDR1 reads SGHTA; CDR2 reads FQGTGA. CDR3 protein: CASSARTGSTDTQYF. Here the CDR3 DNA reads TGTGCCAGCAGCGCACGGACGGGGAGCACAGATACGCAGTATTTT. Variable domain in full (rest from reference TRBV7-3 and TRBJ2-3): GAGVSQTPSNKVTEKGKYVELRCDPISGHTALYWYRQSLGQGPEFLIYFQGTGAADDSGLPNDRFFAVRPEGSVSTLKIQRTERGDSAVYLCASSARTGSTDTQYFGPGTRLTVL.

Remarks on this clone: The sample contains more than one DNA sequence encoding this CDR3. The chain links TRBV4-1 to TRBJ1-1, with 12 bases that match TRBD1. V was pared by 3 bases and J by 11 bases, with 4 bases of the junction left unmatched. CDR3 length: 13 amino acids. Per germline, CDR1 MGHRA and CDR2 YSYEKL. CDR3 amino acids: CASSQGTGGEAFF. The CDR3 region has the DNA TGCGCCAGCAGCCAGGGGACAGGGGGCGAGGCTTTCTTT.

V gene TRBV5-1 combines with J gene TRBJ1-2, with 7 bases matching TRBD1. Germline values: CDR1 SGHRS, CDR2 YFSETQ. The CDR3 has 14 residues. The V and J ends lost 2 bases and 4 bases, in that order; junction bases with no gene match: 5. The DNA for the CDR3 is TGCGCCAGCAGCTTTGACAGGGCGCCCTATGGCTACACCTTC. This translates into CASSFDRAPYGYTF.

The V and J genes are TRBV7-2 and TRBJ1-1; TRBD1 is a possible D gene (5 bases). Germline V lookup: CDR1 SGHTA, CDR2 FQGNSA. The V and J ends lost 8 bases and 7 bases respectively, with 20 bases between them. CDR3 length: 14 residues. CDR3: CASSTALGQGEAFF. CDR3 nucleotides: TGTGCCAGCTCGACAGCCCTCGGGCAAGGTGAAGCTTTCTTT.

V is TRBV7-8 and J is TRBJ1-1; D is undetermined. Per the germline V gene, CDR1 is SGHVS and CDR2 is FQNEAQ. The CDR3 extends over 14 amino acids. Trimming cost V 6 bases and J 2 bases, with 13 bases left between them. CDR3 sequence (DNA): TGTGCCAGCAGACGGCGGGCAGGCAACACTGAAGCTTTCTTT. As protein: CASRRRAGNTEAFF.

This clone was recorded a few times. The gene calls are TRBV30 and TRBJ1-5, with 8 nucleotides matching TRBD1. Trimming took 1 base from V and 0 from J; bases not matched to a gene: 2. This CDR3 region has 15 residues. The V gene's germline CDR1 is GTSNPN and CDR2 SVGIG (reference sequence). CDR3 protein: CAWSGDRGSNQPQHF. In nucleotides, the CDR3 is TGTGCCTGGAGTGGAGACAGGGGTAGCAATCAGCCCCAGCATTTT.

The chain couples TRBV10-3 to TRBJ1-1, with D perhaps matching TRBD1 (5 bases). Trimming shortened V by 8 bases and J by 0 bases, and 7 bases separated the two germline ends. Germline CDR1 ENHRY, CDR2 SYGVKD. The CDR3 has 12 amino acids. CDR3 protein: CAIGHMNTEAFF. The CDR3, as DNA: TGTGCCATCGGACATATGAACACTGAAGCTTTCTTT.

This clone appeared a few times. The chain carries TRBV6-5 and TRBJ2-7; weak D call: TRBD1 (6 bases). CDR1 and CDR2 (germline): MNHEY, SVGAGI. The CDR3 runs 13 residues. V was clipped by 6 bases and J by 2 bases, with 11 bases between them. The CDR3 reads CASRSDRTYEQYF. For the CDR3, the DNA is TGTGCCAGCAGGTCGGACAGAACCTACGAGCAGTACTTC.

A few counts support this clone. V usage is TRBV19 and J usage is TRBJ1-1; possibly TRBD1 for D (6 bases). Between the trimmed V and J ends, which lost 3 bases and 0 bases, there was a span of 14 bases. The CDR3 is 16 amino acids. Looked up from germline, CDR1 is LNHDA and CDR2 is SQIVND (reference sequence). The DNA for the CDR3 is TGTGCCAGTAGTATCGACTCGACAGGCATGAACACTGAAGCTTTCTTT. Amino acid sequence: CASSIDSTGMNTEAFF. Complete variable domain (other parts from reference TRBV19 and TRBJ1-1): DGGITQSPKYLFRKEGQNVTLSCEQNLNHDAMYWYRQDPGQGLRLIYYSQIVNDFQKGDIAEGYSVSREKKESFPLTVTSAQKNPTAFYLCASSIDSTGMNTEAFFGQGTRLTVV.

The chain is built from TRBV5-1 and TRBJ2-5; 7 bases align to TRBD1. Germline V gene lookup returns CDR1 SGHRS and CDR2 YFSETQ. The CDR3 contains 13 residues. V lost 4 bases, J lost 3 bases, and 3 bases stayed unmatched. This CDR3 is CASSIDREETQYF. CDR3 in DNA: TGCGCCAGCAGCATTGACAGGGAAGAGACCCAGTACTTC.

The chain employs TRBV18 and TRBJ1-1; a possible D gene is TRBD1 (6 bases). This CDR3 is built from 15 residues. CDR1 and CDR2 from the germline V gene are KGHSH and LQKENI. V was clipped by 3 bases and J by 4 bases, with 15 bases between them. The CDR3 loop is CASSPGNRVSTEAFF. As DNA, the CDR3 is TGTGCCAGCTCACCGGGTAACAGGGTTAGCACTGAAGCTTTCTTT.

The J gene is TRBJ1-3, the V gene TRBV6-5; D uncertain. Germline V lookup: CDR1 MNHEY, CDR2 SVGAGI. The CDR3 runs to 15 residues. The V and J ends lost 6 bases and 0 bases respectively, with 12 bases between them. DNA for the CDR3: TGTGCCAGCAGGGGGAGGGCACTCTCTGGAAACACCATATATTTT. This sequence encodes CASRGRALSGNTIYF.

V usage is TRBV6-1 and J usage is TRBJ1-1, with D perhaps TRBD1 (5 bases). V lost 8 bases, J lost 0 bases, and 13 bases lay in between. The CDR3 contains 14 residues. Per the germline V gene, CDR1 is MNHNS and CDR2 is SASEGT. CDR3 DNA sequence: TGTGCCAGCTCAATCGGGGGGTTGAACACTGAAGCTTTCTTT. Encoded protein: CASSIGGLNTEAFF.

V usage is TRBV28 and J usage is TRBJ2-2; 9 nucleotides align to TRBD2. The ends lost 3 bases at V and 6 bases at J; junction bases unmatched: 5. The CDR3 contains 15 residues. Per germline, CDR1 MDHEN and CDR2 SYDVKM. The CDR3 DNA follows: TGTGCCAGCAGTTTGGCTAGCGGGATATCCGGGGAGCTGTTTTTT. It codes for CASSLASGISGELFF.

This clone was found a few times. The chain carries TRBV7-8 and TRBJ2-7, with no clear D. The V and J ends lost 2 bases and 6 bases respectively, with 14 bases between them. CDR1 and CDR2 from the germline V gene are SGHVS and FQNEAQ. This CDR3 is built from 14 residues. The CDR3, as DNA: TGTGCCAGCAGCTTATGGGTGGGCCTTGGCGAGCAGTACTTC. This translates into CASSLWVGLGEQYF.

The chain carries TRBV5-4 and TRBJ2-1; 11 bases fit TRBD2. Germline V gene sequence: CDR1 SGHNT, CDR2 YYREEE (reference sequence). The V gene end was trimmed by 1 base and the J gene end by 8 bases; junction bases not matched to a gene: 11. The CDR3 sequence is 17 residues long. The CDR3 coding sequence is TGTGCCAGCAGCTTGAGGCCTAGCGGGGGGTCTCCCCATGAGCAGTTCTTC. It codes for CASSLRPSGGSPHEQFF. The full variable domain, with the rest looked up from reference TRBV5-4 and TRBJ2-1, is ETGVTQSPTHLIKTRGQQVTLRCSSQSGHNTVSWYQQALGQGPQFIFQYYREEENGRGNFPPRFSGLQFPNYSSELNVNALELDDSALYLCASSLRPSGGSPHEQFFGPGTRLTVL.

The gene calls are TRBV5-4 and TRBJ2-1; tentative D call: TRBD2 (6 bases). This CDR3 has 15 amino acids. CDR1 and CDR2 from the germline V gene are SGHNT and YYREEE (reference sequence). Trimming removed 5 bases from V and 4 bases from J, with 16 bases in between. CDR3 nucleotides: TGTGCCAGCAGTCAAACAGCGGCGGGGTACAATGAGCAGTTCTTC. Translated: CASSQTAAGYNEQFF.

This clone appeared a few times. At the DNA level, this CDR3 is encoded by other sequences in the same sample as well. The chain joins TRBV5-1 to TRBJ2-5; the D is unclear. The V end lost 2 bases, the J end lost 2 bases, and 7 bases lay between the germline ends. The CDR3 covers 13 residues. CDR1 and CDR2 (germline): SGHRS, YFSETQ. The CDR3 here is CASSLRQQETQYF. The CDR3 DNA follows: TGCGCCAGCAGCTTACGCCAGCAAGAGACCCAGTACTTC.

The chain carries TRBV5-8 and TRBJ1-6; D unresolved. CDR3 length: 15 amino acids. The ends were cut back, 6 bases at V and 3 bases at J, with 13 bases in the middle. Germline loops: CDR1 SGHTS, CDR2 YDEGEE. The CDR3, as DNA: TGTGCCAGCAACCGAGGGCGGAACTATAATTCACCCCTCCACTTT. Amino acid sequence: CASNRGRNYNSPLHF.

The rearrangement joins TRBV28 to TRBJ1-4; maybe TRBD1 (5 bases). The CDR3 contains 13 residues. The germline V and J ends were trimmed by 9 bases and 5 bases, with 13 bases remaining between them. Looked up from germline, CDR1 is MDHEN and CDR2 is SYDVKM. DNA of the CDR3: TGTGCCAGTAACTGGAGGGGAAATGAAAAACTGTTTTTT. It is translated as CASNWRGNEKLFF.

This clone came up a few times. The CDR3 loop is CASSQAGTNLRANEKLFF. The DNA of the CDR3 is TGTGCCAGCAGCCAAGCCGGGACAAACCTGAGGGCTAATGAAAAACTGTTTTTT. J is TRBJ1-4 and V is TRBV4-2; tentatively, D is TRBD1 (6 bases). The CDR3 contains 18 residues. Per the germline V gene, CDR1 is LGHNA and CDR2 is YNFKEQ. V dropped 1 base and J dropped 3 bases, with 18 bases sitting between them.

The chain joins TRBV7-9 to TRBJ2-1; 10 bases align to TRBD2. Looked up from germline, CDR1 is SEHNR and CDR2 is FQNEAQ (reference sequence). This CDR3 contains 16 residues. V gave up 5 bases and J gave up 5 bases; unmatched junction bases: 9. DNA of the CDR3: TGTGCCAGCAGCACTCTAGCGGGAGTGGGTGACAATGAGCAGTTCTTC. This sequence encodes CASSTLAGVGDNEQFF.

V and J are TRBV7-8 and TRBJ2-1; TRBD1 might be the D (9 bases). Looked up from germline, CDR1 is SGHVS and CDR2 is FQNEAQ. Trimming pared 2 bases from V and 4 bases from J, leaving 27 bases between. The CDR3 extends over 20 amino acids. CDR3 sequence: CASSLFIRTGEAGAYNEQFF. The CDR3 nucleotides are TGTGCCAGCAGCTTATTCATTCGGACAGGGGAAGCGGGAGCTTACAATGAGCAGTTCTTC.

The chain combines TRBV6-6 with TRBJ2-2, with D perhaps TRBD1 (6 bases). Germline V gene lookup returns CDR1 MNHNY and CDR2 SVGAGI (reference sequence). The V end was cut by 4 bases, the J end by 6 bases, with 12 bases between. The CDR3 consists of 14 residues. In DNA form, the CDR3 reads TGTGCCAGCAGTTTCGACAGGTCCCCCGGGGAGCTGTTTTTT. Encoded protein: CASSFDRSPGELFF.

Details on this clone: Germline and junction disagree at one end, which may indicate a read error. J is TRBJ1-1 and V is TRBV7-9; TRBD1 matches 7 bases. The germline gives CDR1 SEHNR, CDR2 FQNEAQ (reference sequence). The CDR3 contains 15 residues. DNA of the CDR3: TGTTCCAGCAGCTCGAACAGGGGTGGAGAGACTGAAGCTTTCTTT. Protein: CSSSSNRGGETEAFF.